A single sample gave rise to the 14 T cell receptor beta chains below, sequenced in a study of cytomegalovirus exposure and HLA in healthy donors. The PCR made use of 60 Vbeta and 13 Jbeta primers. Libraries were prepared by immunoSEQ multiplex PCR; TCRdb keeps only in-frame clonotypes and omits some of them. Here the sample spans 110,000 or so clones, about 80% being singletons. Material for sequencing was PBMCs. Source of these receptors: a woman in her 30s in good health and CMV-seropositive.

The CDR3 loop is CASSIAGQGADEQYF. CDR3 DNA sequence: TGTGCCAGTAGTATAGCCGGACAGGGGGCAGACGAGCAGTACTTC. This chain connects TRBV19 to TRBJ2-7, with 11 bases fitting TRBD1. The CDR3 runs 15 residues. The germline gives CDR1 LNHDA, CDR2 SQIVND (reference sequence). The V segment lost 1 base and the J segment 5 bases; nucleotides outside the gene matches: 4.

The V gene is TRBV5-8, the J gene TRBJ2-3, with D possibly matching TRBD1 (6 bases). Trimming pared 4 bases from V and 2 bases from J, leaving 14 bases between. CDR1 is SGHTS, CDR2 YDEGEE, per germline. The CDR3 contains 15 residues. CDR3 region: CASSPGHGSTDTQYF. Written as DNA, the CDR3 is TGTGCCAGCAGCCCGGGACACGGCTCCACAGATACGCAGTATTTT. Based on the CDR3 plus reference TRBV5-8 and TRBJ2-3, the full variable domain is EAGVTQSPTHLIKTRGQQATLRCSPISGHTSVYWYQQALGLGLQFLLWYDEGEERNRGNFPPRFSGRQFPNYSSELNVNALELEDSALYLCASSPGHGSTDTQYFGPGTRLTVL.

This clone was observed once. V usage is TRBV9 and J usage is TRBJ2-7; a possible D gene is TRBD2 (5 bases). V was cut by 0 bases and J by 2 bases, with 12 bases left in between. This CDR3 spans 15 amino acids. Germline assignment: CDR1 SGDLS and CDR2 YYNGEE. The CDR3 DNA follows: TGTGCCAGCAGCGTAGGGAGCGGAACCGCCTACGAGCAGTACTTC. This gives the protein CASSVGSGTAYEQYF.

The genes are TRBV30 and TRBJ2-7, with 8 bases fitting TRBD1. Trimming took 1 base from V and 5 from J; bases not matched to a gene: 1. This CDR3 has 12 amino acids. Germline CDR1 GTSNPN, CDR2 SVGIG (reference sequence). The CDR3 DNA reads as TGTGCCTGGAGTGGACAGGGGAACGAGCAGTACTTC. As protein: CAWSGQGNEQYF. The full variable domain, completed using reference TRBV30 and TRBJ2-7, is SQTIHQWPATLVQPVGSPLSLECTVEGTSNPNLYWYRQAAGRGLQLLFYSVGIGQISSEVPQNLSASRPQDRQFILSSKKLLLSDSGFYLCAWSGQGNEQYFGPGTRLTVT.

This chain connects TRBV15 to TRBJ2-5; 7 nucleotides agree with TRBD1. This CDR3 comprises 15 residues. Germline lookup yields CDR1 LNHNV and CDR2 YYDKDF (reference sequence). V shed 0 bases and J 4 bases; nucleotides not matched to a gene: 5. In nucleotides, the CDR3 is TGTGCCACCAGCAGAGATGTCCGGACAGGAGAGACCCAGTACTTC. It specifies CATSRDVRTGETQYF.

CDR3 DNA sequence: TGCGCCAGCAGTGTCTCGTCTACTCTATCCAATGAGCAGTTCTTC. Protein: CASSVSSTLSNEQFF. The V and J genes are TRBV5-1 and TRBJ2-1; no definite D call. This CDR3 has 15 residues. The germline V and J ends were trimmed by 5 bases and 6 bases, with 18 bases remaining between them. The V gene's germline CDR1 is SGHRS and CDR2 YFSETQ. The variable domain in full, with the rest retrieved from reference TRBV5-1 and TRBJ2-1, is KAGVTQTPRYLIKTRGQQVTLSCSPISGHRSVSWYQQTPGQGLQFLFEYFSETQRNKGNFPGRFSGRQFSNSRSEMNVSTLELGDSALYLCASSVSSTLSNEQFFGPGTRLTVL.

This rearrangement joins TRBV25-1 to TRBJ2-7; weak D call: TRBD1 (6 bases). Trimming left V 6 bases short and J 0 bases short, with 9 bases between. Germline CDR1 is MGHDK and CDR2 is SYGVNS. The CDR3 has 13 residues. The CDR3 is CASRPDSSYEQYF. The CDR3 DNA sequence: TGTGCCAGCAGGCCGGACAGCTCCTACGAGCAGTACTTC.

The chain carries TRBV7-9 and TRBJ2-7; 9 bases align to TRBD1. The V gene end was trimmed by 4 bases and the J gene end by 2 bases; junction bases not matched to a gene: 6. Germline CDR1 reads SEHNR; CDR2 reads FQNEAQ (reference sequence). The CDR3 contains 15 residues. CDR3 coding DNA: TGTGCCAGCAGCTACGGGACAGGGAATCCCTACGAGCAGTACTTC. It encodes CASSYGTGNPYEQYF. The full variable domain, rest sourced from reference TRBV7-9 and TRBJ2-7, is DTGVSQNPRHKITKRGQNVTFRCDPISEHNRLYWYRQTLGQGPEFLTYFQNEAQLEKSRLLSDRFSAERPKGSFSTLEIQRTEQGDSAMYLCASSYGTGNPYEQYFGPGTRLTVT.

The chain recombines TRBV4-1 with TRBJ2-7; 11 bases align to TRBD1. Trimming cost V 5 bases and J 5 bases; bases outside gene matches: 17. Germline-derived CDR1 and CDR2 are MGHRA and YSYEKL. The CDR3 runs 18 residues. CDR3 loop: CASSLLYFPGQGANEQYF. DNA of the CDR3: TGCGCCAGCAGCTTGCTTTATTTTCCAGGACAGGGGGCAAACGAGCAGTACTTC.

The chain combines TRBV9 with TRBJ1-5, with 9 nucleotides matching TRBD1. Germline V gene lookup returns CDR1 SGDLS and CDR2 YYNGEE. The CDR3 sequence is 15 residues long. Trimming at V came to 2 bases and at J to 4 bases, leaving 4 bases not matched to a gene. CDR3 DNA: TGTGCCAGCAGCGTCGGGACAGGGCAAAATCAGCCCCAGCATTTT. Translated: CASSVGTGQNQPQHF.

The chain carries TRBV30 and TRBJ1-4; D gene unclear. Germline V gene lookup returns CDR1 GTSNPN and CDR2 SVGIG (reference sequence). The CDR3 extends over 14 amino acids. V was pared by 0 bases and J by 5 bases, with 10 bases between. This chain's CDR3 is CAWSVNSLNEKLFF. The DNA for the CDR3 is TGTGCCTGGAGTGTGAACAGCCTGAATGAAAAACTGTTTTTT.

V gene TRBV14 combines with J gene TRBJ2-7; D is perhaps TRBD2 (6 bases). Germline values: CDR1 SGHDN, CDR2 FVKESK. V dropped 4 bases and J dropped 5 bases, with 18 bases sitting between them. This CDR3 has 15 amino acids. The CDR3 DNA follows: TGTGCCAGCAGCCTTTTCGGGGGTCTCCCTAACGAGCAGTACTTC. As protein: CASSLFGGLPNEQYF.

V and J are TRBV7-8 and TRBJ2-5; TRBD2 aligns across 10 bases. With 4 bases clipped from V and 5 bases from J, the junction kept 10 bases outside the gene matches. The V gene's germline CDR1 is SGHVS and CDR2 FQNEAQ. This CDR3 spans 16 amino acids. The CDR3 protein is CASSSYPSGGRETQYF. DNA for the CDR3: TGTGCCAGCAGCTCGTACCCTAGCGGGGGCCGGGAGACCCAGTACTTC.

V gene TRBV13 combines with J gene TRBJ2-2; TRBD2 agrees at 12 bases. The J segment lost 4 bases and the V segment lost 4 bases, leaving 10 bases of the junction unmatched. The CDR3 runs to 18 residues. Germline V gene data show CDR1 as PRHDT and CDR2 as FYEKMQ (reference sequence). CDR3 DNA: TGTGCCAGCAGCTCCGGCCTAGCGGGAGGGCATGTCACCGGGGAGCTGTTTTTT. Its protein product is CASSSGLAGGHVTGELFF.